This T cell receptor (beta chain) was recovered during a study of blood T cell repertoires in COVID-19. Generated by immunoSEQ multiplex PCR, the TCRdb table keeps only in-frame clones and is missing some. The table includes about 55,000 clones, around 85% detected once. Between the trimmed V and J ends, which lost 0 bases and 6 bases, there was a span of 14 bases. Germline V gene lookup returns CDR1 LNHDA and CDR2 SQIVND (reference sequence). This CDR3 is built from 16 residues. This receptor was identified in a human donor in a cohort sampled during active COVID-19. Input material: peripheral blood. The V call is TRBV19, the J call TRBJ2-2; D might be TRBD2 (5 bases). The CDR3 DNA reads TGTGCCAGTAGTATAGACGCCGCACTAGTTCCCGGGGAGCTGTTTTTT. Amino acids: CASSIDAALVPGELFF.